The present T cell receptor beta chain was sequenced within a study of blood T cell repertoires in COVID-19. Looking at the study overall: From the United States, Italy and Spain came samples of acute and convalescent COVID-19.

The authors' processing: From reference gene primer amplification, estimates of nucleated cell counts were derived. The data were produced by immunoSEQ multiplex PCR, yet TCRdb's version contains in-frame clones alone and is incomplete. That table furnishes V, J and clone size, whereas the DNA furnished D and trimming. The sample shows tens of thousands of clones, 83% of them seen only once. Germline CDR1 SGHVS, CDR2 FNYEAQ. The CDR3 is 17 residues long. V was clipped by 3 bases and J by 7 bases; unmatched bases: 13. V and J are TRBV7-6 and TRBJ2-2, with 8 bases aligning to TRBD2. Sequencing was performed on peripheral blood. This TCR came from a human donor in a cohort sampled during active COVID-19. Here the CDR3 DNA reads TGTGCCAGCAGCTTGAACCGGCTAGCGGGCGAAAGCGGGGAGCTGTTTTTT. Translation: CASSLNRLAGESGELFF.